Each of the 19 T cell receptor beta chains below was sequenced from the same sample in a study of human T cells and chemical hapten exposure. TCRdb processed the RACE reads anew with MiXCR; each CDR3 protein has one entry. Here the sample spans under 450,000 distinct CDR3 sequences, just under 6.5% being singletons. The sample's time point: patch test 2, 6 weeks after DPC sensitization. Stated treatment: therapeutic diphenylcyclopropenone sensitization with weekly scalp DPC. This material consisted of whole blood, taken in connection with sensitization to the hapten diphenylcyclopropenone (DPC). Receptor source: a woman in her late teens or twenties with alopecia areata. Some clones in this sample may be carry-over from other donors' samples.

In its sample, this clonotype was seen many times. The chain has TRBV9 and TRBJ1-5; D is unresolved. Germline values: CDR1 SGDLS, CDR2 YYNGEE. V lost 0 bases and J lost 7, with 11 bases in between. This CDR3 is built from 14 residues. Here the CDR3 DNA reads TGTGCCAGCAGCGTAGGAATTGGTAACCAGCCCCAGCATTTT. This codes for CASSVGIGNQPQHF.

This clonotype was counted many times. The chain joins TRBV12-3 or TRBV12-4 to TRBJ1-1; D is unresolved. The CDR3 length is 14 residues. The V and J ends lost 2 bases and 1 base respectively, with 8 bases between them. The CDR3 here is CASSLLWKNTEAFF. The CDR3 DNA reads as TGTGCCAGCAGTTTACTTTGGAAGAACACTGAAGCTTTCTTT.

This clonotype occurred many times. The CDR3 DNA follows: TGTGCCATTACGGACAGGGGGAACACTGAAGCTTTCTTT. It yields the protein CAITDRGNTEAFF. The chain couples TRBV10-3 to TRBJ1-1, with 9 bases aligning to TRBD1. With V trimmed by 9 bases and J by 1 base, 3 bases remained unmatched. In germline, CDR1 is ENHRY, CDR2 SYGVKD. CDR3 length equals 13 residues.

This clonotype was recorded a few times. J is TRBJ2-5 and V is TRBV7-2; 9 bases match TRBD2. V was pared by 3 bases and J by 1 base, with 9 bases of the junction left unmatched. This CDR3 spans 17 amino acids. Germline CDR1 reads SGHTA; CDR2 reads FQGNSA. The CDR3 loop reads CASSFNSGGPVQETQYF. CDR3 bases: TGTGCCAGCAGCTTTAATAGCGGGGGCCCCGTCCAAGAGACCCAGTACTTC.

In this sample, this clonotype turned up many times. CDR3 DNA: TGCAGTGCGCAATCTGGGGATCAGCCCCAGCATTTT. This gives the protein CSAQSGDQPQHF. The J gene is TRBJ1-5, the V gene TRBV20-1; D unresolved. Germline V lookup: CDR1 DFQATT, CDR2 SNEGSKA (reference sequence). Trimming took off 6 bases at V and 5 bases at J, with 11 bases between the two ends. The CDR3 is made up of 12 amino acids.

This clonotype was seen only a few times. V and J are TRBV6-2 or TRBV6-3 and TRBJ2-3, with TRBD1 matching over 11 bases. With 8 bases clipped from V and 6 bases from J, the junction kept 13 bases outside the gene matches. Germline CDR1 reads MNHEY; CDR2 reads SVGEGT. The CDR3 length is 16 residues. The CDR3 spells CASARFRDRGADTQYF. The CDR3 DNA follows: TGTGCCAGCGCCCGTTTCCGGGACAGGGGGGCGGATACGCAGTATTTT.

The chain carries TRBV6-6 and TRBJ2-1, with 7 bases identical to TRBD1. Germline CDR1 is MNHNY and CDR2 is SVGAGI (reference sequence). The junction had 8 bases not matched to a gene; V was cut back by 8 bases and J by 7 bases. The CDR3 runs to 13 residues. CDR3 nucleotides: TGTGCCAGCCGGCAGGGGGTTAGTAATGAGCAGTTCTTC. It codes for CASRQGVSNEQFF.

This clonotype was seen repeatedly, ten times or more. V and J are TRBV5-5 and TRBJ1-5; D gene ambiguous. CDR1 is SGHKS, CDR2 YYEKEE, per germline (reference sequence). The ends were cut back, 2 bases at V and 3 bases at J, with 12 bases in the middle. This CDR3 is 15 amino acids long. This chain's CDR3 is CASSLRFLNNQPQHF. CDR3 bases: TGTGCCAGCAGCTTAAGGTTCTTGAACAATCAGCCCCAGCATTTT.

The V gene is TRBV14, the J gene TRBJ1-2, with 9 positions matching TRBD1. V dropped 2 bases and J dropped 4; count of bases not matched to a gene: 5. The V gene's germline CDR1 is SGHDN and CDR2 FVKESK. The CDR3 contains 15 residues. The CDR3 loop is CASSQLQGAVYGYTF. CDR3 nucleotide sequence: TGTGCCAGCAGCCAACTACAGGGGGCGGTCTATGGCTACACCTTC. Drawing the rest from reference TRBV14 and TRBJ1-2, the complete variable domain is EAGVTQFPSHSVIEKGQTVTLRCDPISGHDNLYWYRRVMGKEIKFLLHFVKESKQDESGMPNNRFLAERTGGTYSTLKVQPAELEDSGVYFCASSQLQGAVYGYTFGSGTRLTVV.

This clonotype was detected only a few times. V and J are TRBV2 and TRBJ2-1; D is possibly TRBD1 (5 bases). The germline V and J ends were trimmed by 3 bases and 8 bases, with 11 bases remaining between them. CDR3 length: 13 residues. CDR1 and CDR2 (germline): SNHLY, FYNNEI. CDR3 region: CASSEPWGDEQFF. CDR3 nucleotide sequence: TGTGCCAGCAGTGAGCCCTGGGGCGATGAGCAGTTCTTC.

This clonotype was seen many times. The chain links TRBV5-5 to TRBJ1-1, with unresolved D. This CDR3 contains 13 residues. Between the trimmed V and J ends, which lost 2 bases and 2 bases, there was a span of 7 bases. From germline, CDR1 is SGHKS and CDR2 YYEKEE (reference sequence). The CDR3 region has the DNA TGTGCCAGCAGCTTCAGCTATAACACTGAAGCTTTCTTT. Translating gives CASSFSYNTEAFF. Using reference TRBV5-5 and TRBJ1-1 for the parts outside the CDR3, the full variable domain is DAGVTQSPTHLIKTRGQQVTLRCSPISGHKSVSWYQQVLGQGPQFIFQYYEKEERGRGNFPDRFSARQFPNYSSELNVNALLLGDSALYLCASSFSYNTEAFFGQGTRLTVV.

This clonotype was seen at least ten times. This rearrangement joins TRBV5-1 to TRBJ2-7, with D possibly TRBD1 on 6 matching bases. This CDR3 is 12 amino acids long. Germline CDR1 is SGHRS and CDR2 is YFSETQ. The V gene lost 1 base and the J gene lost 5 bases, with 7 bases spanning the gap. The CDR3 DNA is TGCGCCAGCAGCTTGAACAGGGACGAGCAGTACTTC. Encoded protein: CASSLNRDEQYF. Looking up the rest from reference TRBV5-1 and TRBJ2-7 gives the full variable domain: KAGVTQTPRYLIKTRGQQVTLSCSPISGHRSVSWYQQTPGQGLQFLFEYFSETQRNKGNFPGRFSGRQFSNSRSEMNVSTLELGDSALYLCASSLNRDEQYFGPGTRLTVT.

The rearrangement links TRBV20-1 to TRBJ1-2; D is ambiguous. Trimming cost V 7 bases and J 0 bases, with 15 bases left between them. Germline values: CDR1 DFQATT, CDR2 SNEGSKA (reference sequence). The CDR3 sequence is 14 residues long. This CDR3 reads CSVPKPGANYGYTF. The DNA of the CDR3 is TGCAGTGTCCCTAAACCGGGAGCTAACTATGGCTACACCTTC.

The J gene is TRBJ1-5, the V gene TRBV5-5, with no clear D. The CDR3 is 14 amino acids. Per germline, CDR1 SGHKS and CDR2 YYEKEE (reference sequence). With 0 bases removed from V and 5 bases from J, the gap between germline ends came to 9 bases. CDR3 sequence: CASSLGREYQPQHF. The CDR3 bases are TGTGCCAGCAGCTTGGGGAGGGAGTATCAGCCCCAGCATTTT.

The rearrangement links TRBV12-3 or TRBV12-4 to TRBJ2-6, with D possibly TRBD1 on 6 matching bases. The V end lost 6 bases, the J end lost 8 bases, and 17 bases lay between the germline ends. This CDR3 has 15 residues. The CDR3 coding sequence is TGTGCCAGCAGCTTACGGGGCACAGGGTCCAACGTCCTGACTTTC. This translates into CASSLRGTGSNVLTF.

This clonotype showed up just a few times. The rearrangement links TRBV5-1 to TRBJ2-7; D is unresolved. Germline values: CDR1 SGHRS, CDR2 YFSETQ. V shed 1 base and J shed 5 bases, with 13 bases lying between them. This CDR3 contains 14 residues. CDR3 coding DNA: TGCGCCAGCAGCTTGTTGGGGAATCGGAACGAGCAGTACTTC. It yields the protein CASSLLGNRNEQYF. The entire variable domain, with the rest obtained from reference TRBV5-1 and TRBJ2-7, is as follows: KAGVTQTPRYLIKTRGQQVTLSCSPISGHRSVSWYQQTPGQGLQFLFEYFSETQRNKGNFPGRFSGRQFSNSRSEMNVSTLELGDSALYLCASSLLGNRNEQYFGPGTRLTVT.

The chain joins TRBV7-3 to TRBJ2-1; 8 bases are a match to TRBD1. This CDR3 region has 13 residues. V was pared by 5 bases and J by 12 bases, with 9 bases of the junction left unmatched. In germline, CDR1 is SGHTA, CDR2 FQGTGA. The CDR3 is CASSTGGSGWQFF. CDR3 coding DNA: TGTGCCAGCAGCACAGGGGGTTCGGGCTGGCAGTTCTTC.

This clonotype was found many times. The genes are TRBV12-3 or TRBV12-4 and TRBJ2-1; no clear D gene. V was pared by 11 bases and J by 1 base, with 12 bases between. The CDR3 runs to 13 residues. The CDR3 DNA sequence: TGTGCCGGAAAGCATGATTCCTACAATGAGCAGTTCTTC. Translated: CAGKHDSYNEQFF.

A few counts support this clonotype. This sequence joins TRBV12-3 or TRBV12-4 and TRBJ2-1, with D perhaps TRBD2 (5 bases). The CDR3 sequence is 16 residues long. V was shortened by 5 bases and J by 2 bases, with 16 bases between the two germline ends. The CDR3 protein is CASSPSSPRTYNEQFF. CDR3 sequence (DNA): TGTGCCAGCAGTCCTAGCTCTCCCCGGACCTACAATGAGCAGTTCTTC.